Below are 21 T cell receptor beta chains sequenced from a single sample in a study of cytomegalovirus exposure and HLA in healthy donors. The PCR employed 60 Vbeta primers together with 13 Jbeta primers. TCRdb keeps only in-frame clones here, not all; method: immunoSEQ multiplex PCR. The sample records over 85,000 clones, about 80% being singletons. Sequencing used PBMCs. The source is a middle-aged man in good health and CMV-seronegative.

The chain uses TRBV18 and TRBJ2-7; maybe TRBD1 (6 bases). The CDR3 totals 14 residues. V lost 6 bases to trimming and J lost 2 bases, with 14 bases between them. Germline CDR1 is KGHSH and CDR2 is LQKENI. DNA of the CDR3: TGTGCCAGCTCCCGAACAGGGCCCCCCTACGAGCAGTACTTC. It yields the protein CASSRTGPPYEQYF.

This clone was detected once. The V call is TRBV5-4, the J call TRBJ2-5; a weak D match, TRBD1 (5 bases). The CDR3 loop spans 16 amino acids. The germline V and J ends were trimmed by 4 bases and 0 bases, with 16 bases remaining between them. CDR1 is SGHNT, CDR2 YYREEE, per germline (reference sequence). This chain's CDR3 is CASSGTGRPNQETQYF. CDR3 DNA sequence: TGTGCCAGCAGCGGAACAGGCCGACCCAACCAAGAGACCCAGTACTTC.

The rearrangement uses TRBV2 and TRBJ2-3; TRBD2 matches at 7 bases. CDR1 is SNHLY, CDR2 FYNNEI, per germline. V lost 3 bases, J lost 0 bases, and 3 bases stayed unmatched. The CDR3 totals 15 residues. CDR3: CASSEASGSTDTQYF. In DNA form, the CDR3 reads TGTGCCAGCAGTGAGGCTAGCGGAAGCACAGATACGCAGTATTTT. The full variable domain, rest sourced from reference TRBV2 and TRBJ2-3, is EPEVTQTPSHQVTQMGQEVILRCVPISNHLYFYWYRQILGQKVEFLVSFYNNEISEKSEIFDDQFSVERPDGSNFTLKIRSTKLEDSAMYFCASSEASGSTDTQYFGPGTRLTVL.

The chain combines TRBV28 with TRBJ2-2, with D possibly being TRBD2 (8 bases). The CDR3 runs to 16 residues. Per germline, CDR1 MDHEN and CDR2 SYDVKM. The germline V and J ends were trimmed by 4 bases and 7 bases, with 19 bases remaining between them. Here the CDR3 reads CASSSPGGLGFGELFF. DNA for the CDR3: TGTGCCAGCAGTTCACCAGGGGGACTAGGTTTCGGGGAGCTGTTTTTT.

In the case of this clone: One junction end does not reproduce the germline sequence, and a read error may be involved. The genes are TRBV7-9 and TRBJ1-2, with D unresolved. There are 13 residues in the CDR3. Germline CDR1 reads SEHNR; CDR2 reads FQNEAQ (reference sequence). CDR3 region: CASTLVTSYGYTF. The DNA for the CDR3 is TGTGCCAGCACCTTAGTGACAAGCTATGGCTACACCTTC.

The chain recombines TRBV4-1 with TRBJ1-1; D might be TRBD1 (5 bases). V lost 6 bases, J lost 3 bases, and 8 bases lay in between. Germline V gives CDR1 MGHRA, CDR2 YSYEKL. The CDR3 consists of 12 residues. CDR3 amino acids: CASSRGDTEAFF. CDR3 in DNA: TGCGCCAGCAGTCGGGGGGACACTGAAGCTTTCTTT.

The chain combines TRBV7-2 with TRBJ2-7; perhaps TRBD1 as D (5 bases). The V end lost 1 base, the J end lost 10 bases, and 11 bases lay between the germline ends. The CDR3 totals 12 residues. CDR1 is SGHTA and CDR2 is FQGNSA in the germline V gene. The CDR3 region is CASSLEVGAQYF. CDR3 bases: TGTGCCAGCAGCTTAGAAGTAGGGGCCCAGTACTTC.

The genes are TRBV9 and TRBJ2-7, with TRBD1 matching over 7 bases. Unmatched junction bases numbered 7, after V lost 3 bases and J lost 1 base. CDR1 SGDLS and CDR2 YYNGEE come from the germline V gene. The CDR3 runs to 15 residues. In nucleotides, the CDR3 is TGTGCCAGCAGCGCCCGGCCGGACAGGTCCTACGAGCAGTACTTC. It specifies CASSARPDRSYEQYF.

In its sample, this clone was seen a few times. V and J are TRBV7-6 and TRBJ1-5, with TRBD1 as a possible D gene (5 bases). The V end lost 1 base, the J end lost 6 bases, and 10 bases lay between the germline ends. The germline V gene has CDR1 SGHVS and CDR2 FNYEAQ. The CDR3 spans 14 residues. This chain's CDR3 is CASSLVGPGQPQHF. CDR3 DNA: TGTGCCAGCAGCTTAGTGGGGCCGGGTCAGCCCCAGCATTTT.

This rearrangement joins TRBV18 to TRBJ2-7; no reliable D call. Trimming cost V 3 bases and J 2 bases, with 14 bases left between them. Germline values: CDR1 KGHSH, CDR2 LQKENI. The CDR3 length is 15 residues. DNA for the CDR3: TGTGCCAGCTCACCCGGTCGAGGAAAAGCCTACGAGCAGTACTTC. This codes for CASSPGRGKAYEQYF.

The chain carries TRBV30 and TRBJ1-3, with 8 bases matching TRBD1. The germline V gene has CDR1 GTSNPN and CDR2 SVGIG (reference sequence). The CDR3 has 15 residues. J lost 3 bases, V lost 7 bases, and 11 bases had no gene match. The CDR3 bases are TGTGCCTCCGGTCGCGGACAGGGTTTTGGAAACACCATATATTTT. Translation gives CASGRGQGFGNTIYF. Drawing the rest from reference TRBV30 and TRBJ1-3, the complete variable domain is SQTIHQWPATLVQPVGSPLSLECTVEGTSNPNLYWYRQAAGRGLQLLFYSVGIGQISSEVPQNLSASRPQDRQFILSSKKLLLSDSGFYLCASGRGQGFGNTIYFGEGSWLTVV.

This rearrangement joins TRBV4-2 to TRBJ1-5; D unresolved. Trimming removed 0 bases at V and 7 bases at J, with 7 bases between. This CDR3 comprises 13 residues. Germline values: CDR1 LGHNA, CDR2 YNFKEQ. The CDR3 spells CASSQDLLQPQHF. The CDR3 DNA reads TGTGCCAGCAGCCAAGATCTACTACAGCCCCAGCATTTT.

This clone was seen just once. An end of the junction does not agree with germline; a read error may underlie this. The rearrangement joins TRBV7-9 to TRBJ2-2; tentative D call: TRBD1 (6 bases). The CDR3 contains 14 residues. Germline CDR1 SEHNR, CDR2 FQNEAQ (reference sequence). The CDR3 sequence: CSSSHRERSGELFF. CDR3 DNA sequence: TGTTCCAGCAGCCACAGGGAGCGCTCCGGGGAGCTGTTTTTT.

The chain is built from TRBV29-1 and TRBJ1-1, with unresolved D. Per germline, CDR1 SQVTM and CDR2 ANQGSEA. V shed 4 bases and J shed 8 bases, with 8 bases lying between them. The CDR3 consists of 10 residues. The CDR3 DNA reads TGCAGCGTTGCAAACTTAGAAGCTTTCTTT. This encodes CSVANLEAFF.

J is TRBJ2-7 and V is TRBV19, with 14 bases fitting TRBD2. Trimming cost V 3 bases and J 0 bases; bases outside gene matches: 4. The CDR3 is 17 residues long. Germline CDR1 LNHDA, CDR2 SQIVND (reference sequence). As DNA, the CDR3 is TGTGCCAGTAGTATGGGGACTAGCGGGAGCTACTCCTACGAGCAGTACTTC. It codes for CASSMGTSGSYSYEQYF.

The V and J genes are TRBV30 and TRBJ2-2; maybe TRBD1 (6 bases). V was trimmed by 2 bases and J by 6 bases, leaving 13 bases between them. The CDR3 is 14 residues long. Per the germline V gene, CDR1 is GTSNPN and CDR2 is SVGIG (reference sequence). CDR3 loop: CAWSFNRVPGELFF. For the CDR3, the DNA is TGTGCCTGGAGTTTTAACAGGGTCCCCGGGGAGCTGTTTTTT. The complete variable domain, with remaining parts taken from reference TRBV30 and TRBJ2-2, reads SQTIHQWPATLVQPVGSPLSLECTVEGTSNPNLYWYRQAAGRGLQLLFYSVGIGQISSEVPQNLSASRPQDRQFILSSKKLLLSDSGFYLCAWSFNRVPGELFFGEGSRLTVL.

The chain couples TRBV18 to TRBJ1-5; 8 nucleotides line up with TRBD1. The CDR3 totals 14 residues. The V gene end was trimmed by 6 bases and the J gene end by 4 bases; junction bases not matched to a gene: 5. CDR1 is KGHSH and CDR2 is LQKENI in the germline V gene. The CDR3 loop reads CASSLGQGNQPQHF. The CDR3 DNA reads as TGTGCCAGCTCCCTCGGACAGGGAAATCAGCCCCAGCATTTT.

CDR3 region: CASSSQGTTNEQYF. The CDR3 DNA reads as TGCGCCAGCAGCTCACAGGGTACGACGAACGAGCAGTACTTC. V gene TRBV5-1 combines with J gene TRBJ2-5; perhaps TRBD1 as D (6 bases). The DNA end favors TRBJ2-7, so the J call may be wrong. Germline values: CDR1 SGHRS, CDR2 YFSETQ. This CDR3 has 14 residues.

This clone was counted only a few times. The rearrangement joins TRBV9 to TRBJ1-6, with D perhaps TRBD1 (6 bases). The ends were cut back, 3 bases at V and 10 bases at J, with 17 bases in the middle. The CDR3 is 15 residues long. Looked up from germline, CDR1 is SGDLS and CDR2 is YYNGEE. The CDR3 DNA sequence: TGTGCCAGCAGCGAAATGGGGGCGACCGGCTCACCCCTCCACTTT. Translated: CASSEMGATGSPLHF. Complete variable domain (other parts from reference TRBV9 and TRBJ1-6): DSGVTQTPKHLITATGQRVTLRCSPRSGDLSVYWYQQSLDQGLQFLIQYYNGEERAKGNILERFSAQQFPDLHSELNLSSLELGDSALYFCASSEMGATGSPLHFGNGTRLTVT.

The V and J genes are TRBV11-2 and TRBJ1-1; tentative D call: TRBD1 (5 bases). Per germline, CDR1 SGHAT and CDR2 FQNNGV. The V end was cut by 5 bases, the J end by 3 bases, with 16 bases between. CDR3 length equals 15 residues. CDR3 protein: CASSPSGPWYTEAFF. Written as DNA, the CDR3 is TGTGCCAGCAGCCCCTCAGGGCCTTGGTACACTGAAGCTTTCTTT.

The chain couples TRBV2 to TRBJ1-2, with 8 positions matching TRBD1. CDR1 SNHLY and CDR2 FYNNEI come from the germline V gene. Trimming removed 8 bases from V and 7 bases from J; junction bases left unmatched: 9. This CDR3 has 13 amino acids. CDR3 amino acids: CASVNRGGSGYTF. DNA for the CDR3: TGTGCCAGCGTAAACAGGGGGGGTTCTGGCTACACCTTC.